A selection of T cell receptor beta chains follows, all from one sample in a study of shared clonotypes between healthy human individuals. Repertoires were generated with immunoSEQ multiplex PCR, while TCRdb's copy carries only in-frame clones and drops some. This table has some 1,900,000 clones, 85% to 95% appearing once. Specimen: naive CD8+ T cells sorted from blood. The receptors originated from a man between 18 and 35 years old in good health. Both conserved end residues are part of each CDR3. A D gene is named only where the DNA matches it firmly. The size of a clone is reported for some rows only, either as once, few or many, or as a class for expanded clones.

>TRBV5-4|TRBD2|16|TRBJ2-3|.
TGTGCCAGCAGCTTTAGCCCTAGCGGGGACACAGATACGCAGTATTTT
CASSFSPSGDTDTQYF
>TRBV9|TRBD2|15|TRBJ2-3|.
TGTGCCAGCAGCGTAGAAGCGGGAGAGGGAGATACGCAGTATTTT
CASSVEAGEGDTQYF
>TRBV18|.|17|TRBJ2-7|.
TGTGCCAGCTCACCAGGACCCCCCGAGGTGGTTTCCCACGAGCAGTACTTC
CASSPGPPEVVSHEQYF
>TRBV13|.|12|TRBJ1-1|.
TGTGCCAGCAGCTTAGGGACTACTGAAGCTTTCTTT
CASSLGTTEAFF
>TRBV15|.|15|TRBJ1-1|.
TGTGCCACCAGCTCACGGACGGGCGGGGGCACTGAAGCTTTCTTT
CATSSRTGGGTEAFF
>TRBV10-3|.|13|TRBJ2-7|.
TGTGCCATCACCTGGGACCAAAAGCCGGAGCAGTACTTC
CAITWDQKPEQYF
>TRBV5-8|.|15|TRBJ2-3|.
TGTGCCAGCAGCCTTGGGACGGCTCCCGGGGGTACGCAGTATTTT
CASSLGTAPGGTQYF
>TRBV5-5|.|15|TRBJ1-3|once
TGTGCCAGCAGCACCGAGGGGAACTCTGGAAACACCATATATTTT
CASSTEGNSGNTIYF
>TRBV27|.|14|TRBJ2-7|.
TGTGCCAGCAGTTTCAGAGGGAGCTCCTACGAGCAGTACTTC
CASSFRGSSYEQYF
>TRBV13|.|13|TRBJ2-5|.
TGTGCCAGCAGCTTAAGAGGGAGAGAGACCCAGTACTTC
CASSLRGRETQYF
>TRBV6-5|.|13|TRBJ1-4|.
TGTGCCAGCAGTTTCGCGAACCTTGAAAAACTGTTTTTT
CASSFANLEKLFF
>TRBV6-5|TRBD1|15|TRBJ1-1|once
TGTGCCAGCAGTTACGGAAGACAGGGTGGCACTGAAGCTTTCTTT
CASSYGRQGGTEAFF
>TRBV27|.|18|TRBJ2-2|.
TGTGCCAGCCAACTGATGGTAACCGGGACGGCAAACACCGGGGAGCTGTTTTTT
CASQLMVTGTANTGELFF
>TRBV5-4|.|14|TRBJ2-1|.
TGTGCCAGCAGCTTGGGACTTAGCTACAATGAGCAGTTCTTC
CASSLGLSYNEQFF